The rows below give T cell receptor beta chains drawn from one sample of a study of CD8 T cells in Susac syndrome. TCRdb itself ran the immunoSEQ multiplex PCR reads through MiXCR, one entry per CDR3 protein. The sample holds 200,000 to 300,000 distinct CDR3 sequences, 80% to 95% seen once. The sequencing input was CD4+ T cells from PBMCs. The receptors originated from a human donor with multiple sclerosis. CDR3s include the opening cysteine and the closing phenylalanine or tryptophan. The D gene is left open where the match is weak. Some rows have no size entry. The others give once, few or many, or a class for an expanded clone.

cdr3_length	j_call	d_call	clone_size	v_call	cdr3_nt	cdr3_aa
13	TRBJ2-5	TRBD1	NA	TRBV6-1	TGTGCCAGCACAAGGACAGGCCTAGAGACCCAGTACTTC	CASTRTGLETQYF
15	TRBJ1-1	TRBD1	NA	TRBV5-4	TGTGCCAGCAGCCCCGGACAGGGGGTTGCCACTGAAGCTTTCTTT	CASSPGQGVATEAFF
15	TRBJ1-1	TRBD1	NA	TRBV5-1	TGCGCCAGCAGCGTAAACAGGGGCCTGAACACTGAAGCTTTCTTT	CASSVNRGLNTEAFF
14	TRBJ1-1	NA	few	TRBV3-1	TGTGCCAGCAGCCAAGATCACACGAACACTGAAGCTTTCTTT	CASSQDHTNTEAFF
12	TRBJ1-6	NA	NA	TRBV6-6	TGTGCCAGCAGACCTAGCAATTCACCCCTCCACTTT	CASRPSNSPLHF
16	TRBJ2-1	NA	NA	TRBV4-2	TGTGCCAGCAGCCAAGATATCGGTGTATCCTACAATGAGCAGTTCTTC	CASSQDIGVSYNEQFF
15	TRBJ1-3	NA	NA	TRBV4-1	TGCGCCAGCAGCCAGGGGGCGCTCGTCGGAAACACCATATATTTT	CASSQGALVGNTIYF
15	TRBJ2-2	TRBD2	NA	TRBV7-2	TGTGCCAGCAGCTTAAGCGGGGGTTACACCGGGGAGCTGTTTTTT	CASSLSGGYTGELFF
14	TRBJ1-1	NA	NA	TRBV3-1	TGTGCCAGCAGCCAGATAGTGGGTGGCACTGAAGCTTTCTTT	CASSQIVGGTEAFF
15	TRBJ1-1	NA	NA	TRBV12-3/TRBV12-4	TGTGCCAGCAGTGTCCATCGGATGTTGAACACTGAAGCTTTCTTT	CASSVHRMLNTEAFF